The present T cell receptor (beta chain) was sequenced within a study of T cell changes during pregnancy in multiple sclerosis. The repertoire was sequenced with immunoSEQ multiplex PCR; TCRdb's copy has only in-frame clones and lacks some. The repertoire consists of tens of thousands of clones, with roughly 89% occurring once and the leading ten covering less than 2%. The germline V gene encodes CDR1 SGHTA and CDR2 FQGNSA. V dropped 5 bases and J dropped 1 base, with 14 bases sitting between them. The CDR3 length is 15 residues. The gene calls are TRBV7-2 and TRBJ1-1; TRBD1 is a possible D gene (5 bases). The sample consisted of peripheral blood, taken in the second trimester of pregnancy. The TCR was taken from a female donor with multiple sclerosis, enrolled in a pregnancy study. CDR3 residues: CASSHLGGSNTEAFF. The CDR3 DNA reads TGTGCCAGCAGCCATTTGGGGGGTTCGAACACTGAAGCTTTCTTT.